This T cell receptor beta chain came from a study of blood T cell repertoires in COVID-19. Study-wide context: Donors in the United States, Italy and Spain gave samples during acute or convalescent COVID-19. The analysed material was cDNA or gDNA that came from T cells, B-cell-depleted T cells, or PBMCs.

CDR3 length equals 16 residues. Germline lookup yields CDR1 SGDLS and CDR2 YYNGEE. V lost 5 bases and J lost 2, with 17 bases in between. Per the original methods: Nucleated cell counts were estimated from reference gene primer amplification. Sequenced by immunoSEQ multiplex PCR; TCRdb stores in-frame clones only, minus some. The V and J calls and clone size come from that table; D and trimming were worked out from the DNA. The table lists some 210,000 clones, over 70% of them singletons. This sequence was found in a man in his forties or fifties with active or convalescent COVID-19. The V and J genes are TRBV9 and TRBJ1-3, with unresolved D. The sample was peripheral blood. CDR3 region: CASSPRLGIPGNTIYF. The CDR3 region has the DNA TGTGCCAGCAGTCCCCGGCTGGGCATCCCTGGAAACACCATATATTTT.